A selection of T cell receptor beta chains follows, all from one sample in a study of T-cell reconstitution after alpha-beta-depleted transplantation in children. MiXCR was run by TCRdb on the PCR reads, yielding one entry per CDR3 protein. Here the sample spans approximately 70,000 distinct CDR3 sequences, 4.9% being singletons. Here the sequenced sample was PBMCs, mostly from graft donor cells, taken 180 days after TCRalphabeta/CD19-depleted stem cell transplant. The receptors shown here come from a boy in the first two years of life who had a stem cell transplant for acute myeloid leukemia, so the T cells may come from the graft donor. Both conserved end residues are part of each CDR3. D genes are given only for firm matches. Clone size is stated in some rows and not others, as once, few, many or a class when expanded.

CDR3nt: TGTGCCATCAGGTTAGGACAGGATGGCACAGATACGCAGTATTTT
CDR3aa: CAIRLGQDGTDTQYF
abundance: many
v_gene: TRBV10-3
d_gene: TRBD1
j_gene: TRBJ2-3

CDR3nt: TGTGCCAGCAGCTTGGGGGCCGGGCCAGATACGCAGTATTTT
CDR3aa: CASSLGAGPDTQYF
abundance: many
v_gene: TRBV7-9
d_gene: .
j_gene: TRBJ2-3

CDR3nt: TGTGCCAGCAGCTCTTCGGGGGGCTGGAACACTGAAGCTTTCTTT
CDR3aa: CASSSSGGWNTEAFF
abundance: many
v_gene: TRBV7-9
d_gene: .
j_gene: TRBJ1-1

CDR3nt: TGTGCCAGCAGCCGGGACAGGGGTGTGACTGAAGCTTTCTTT
CDR3aa: CASSRDRGVTEAFF
abundance: many
v_gene: TRBV7-2
d_gene: TRBD1
j_gene: TRBJ1-1

CDR3nt: TGTGCCAGCAGCGTAGACACAGGGAAGTACGACACTGAAGTTTTCTTT
CDR3aa: CASSVDTGKYDTEVFF
abundance: .
v_gene: TRBV7-9
d_gene: .
j_gene: TRBJ1-1

CDR3nt: TGCAGTGCTCTACGAAGGGTGGGCACAGATACGCAGTATTTT
CDR3aa: CSALRRVGTDTQYF
abundance: many
v_gene: TRBV20-1
d_gene: .
j_gene: TRBJ2-3

CDR3nt: TGTGCCAGCAGTTTAGCGAGTCCGGGAGTCACTGAAGCTTTCTTT
CDR3aa: CASSLASPGVTEAFF
abundance: many
v_gene: TRBV12-3/TRBV12-4
d_gene: .
j_gene: TRBJ1-1

CDR3nt: TGCAGTGCTAGGAGGACTAGAACAGGTTCCCGCTCCTACAATGAGCAGTTCTTC
CDR3aa: CSARRTRTGSRSYNEQFF
abundance: many
v_gene: TRBV20-1
d_gene: TRBD2
j_gene: TRBJ2-1

CDR3nt: TGTGCCAGCAGCTTAGGTGTGGCGGGGAGGGTGGGAGATACGCAGTATTTT
CDR3aa: CASSLGVAGRVGDTQYF
abundance: many
v_gene: TRBV7-2
d_gene: TRBD2
j_gene: TRBJ2-3

CDR3nt: TGTGCCAGCAGTCGGAGCGTTGGAGAGAACACCGGGGAGCTGTTTTTT
CDR3aa: CASSRSVGENTGELFF
abundance: many
v_gene: TRBV6-1
d_gene: .
j_gene: TRBJ2-2

CDR3nt: TGTGCCAGCAGCCCCATCCGGGGGGCCCAGTACTTC
CDR3aa: CASSPIRGAQYF
abundance: many
v_gene: TRBV12-3/TRBV12-4
d_gene: TRBD2
j_gene: TRBJ2-5

CDR3nt: TGTGCCAGCAGCTTGGACCAGGCTTCACCCCTCCACTTT
CDR3aa: CASSLDQASPLHF
abundance: many
v_gene: TRBV5-4
d_gene: .
j_gene: TRBJ1-6

CDR3nt: TGCAGTGCTCAACGGGGGCCACCCTACACCTTC
CDR3aa: CSAQRGPPYTF
abundance: many
v_gene: TRBV20-1
d_gene: .
j_gene: TRBJ1-2

CDR3nt: TGTGCCAGCAGTCACACCGACAGGGGGCCTTGGTCAGATACGCAGTATTTT
CDR3aa: CASSHTDRGPWSDTQYF
abundance: many
v_gene: TRBV12-3/TRBV12-4
d_gene: TRBD1
j_gene: TRBJ2-3

CDR3nt: TGTGCCAGCAGCGTAACTCCGGGCCCCAGGGAGACCCAGTACTTC
CDR3aa: CASSVTPGPRETQYF
abundance: many
v_gene: TRBV7-9
d_gene: .
j_gene: TRBJ2-5

CDR3nt: TGTGCCAGCAGTGAAGCGTACGGGAACTATGGCTACACCTTC
CDR3aa: CASSEAYGNYGYTF
abundance: many
v_gene: TRBV6-1
d_gene: .
j_gene: TRBJ1-2

CDR3nt: TGTGCCAGCAGAACTCAACCACAGGGGAAGGCTTTCTTT
CDR3aa: CASRTQPQGKAFF
abundance: .
v_gene: TRBV12-3/TRBV12-4
d_gene: TRBD1
j_gene: TRBJ1-1

CDR3nt: TGTGCCAGTAGTGGTCCCCCAAGCTATGGCTACACCTTC
CDR3aa: CASSGPPSYGYTF
abundance: .
v_gene: TRBV19
d_gene: .
j_gene: TRBJ1-2

CDR3nt: TGCAGTGCTAGAGAATTCCCTTTTAGCGGGGGGTTCTTC
CDR3aa: CSAREFPFSGGFF
abundance: many
v_gene: TRBV20-1
d_gene: TRBD2
j_gene: TRBJ2-1

CDR3nt: TGTGCCAGTAGTATGGGACCGAACAATGAGCAGTTCTTC
CDR3aa: CASSMGPNNEQFF
abundance: many
v_gene: TRBV19
d_gene: .
j_gene: TRBJ2-1

CDR3nt: TGCGCCAGCAGCACGCCACAGGGCAGAGGGGAGCAGTTCTTC
CDR3aa: CASSTPQGRGEQFF
abundance: many
v_gene: TRBV5-1
d_gene: .
j_gene: TRBJ2-1

CDR3nt: TGCAGCGTTGACATGGAGACCCAGTACTTC
CDR3aa: CSVDMETQYF
abundance: .
v_gene: TRBV29-1
d_gene: .
j_gene: TRBJ2-5

CDR3nt: TGTGCCACCAGAAGGATAGCGACCGGCTATGGCTACACCTTC
CDR3aa: CATRRIATGYGYTF
abundance: many
v_gene: TRBV27
d_gene: .
j_gene: TRBJ1-2

CDR3nt: TGCGCCAGCAGCCATTCCGGGACTAGCGGAGACCTGTACAATGAGCAGTTCTTC
CDR3aa: CASSHSGTSGDLYNEQFF
abundance: many
v_gene: TRBV4-3
d_gene: TRBD2
j_gene: TRBJ2-1

CDR3nt: TGTGCCAGTAGTATGAAGGGTTGGACTGAAGCTTTCTTT
CDR3aa: CASSMKGWTEAFF
abundance: .
v_gene: TRBV19
d_gene: .
j_gene: TRBJ1-1

CDR3nt: TGTGCCAGCAGTTCAACATACTGGGAGACCCAGTACTTC
CDR3aa: CASSSTYWETQYF
abundance: many
v_gene: TRBV12-3/TRBV12-4
d_gene: .
j_gene: TRBJ2-5

CDR3nt: TGTGCCAGCAGCCCCACACCTGGGACCGTGAACACTGAAGCTTTCTTT
CDR3aa: CASSPTPGTVNTEAFF
abundance: many
v_gene: TRBV13
d_gene: .
j_gene: TRBJ1-1

CDR3nt: TGTGCCAGCAGTCCATTCTGGGTCACGCAGTATTTT
CDR3aa: CASSPFWVTQYF
abundance: many
v_gene: TRBV12-3/TRBV12-4
d_gene: .
j_gene: TRBJ2-3

CDR3nt: TGTGCCAGCAGCGGTAGGACGATCGGGGAGCTGTTTTTT
CDR3aa: CASSGRTIGELFF
abundance: many
v_gene: TRBV9
d_gene: .
j_gene: TRBJ2-2

CDR3nt: TGTGCCAGCAGCTTGGTTCAGGGGGGAACAGATACGCAGTATTTT
CDR3aa: CASSLVQGGTDTQYF
abundance: many
v_gene: TRBV5-6
d_gene: .
j_gene: TRBJ2-3

CDR3nt: TGTGCCAGCAGCCCTAGGGCTCTCTCCTACGAGCAGTACTTC
CDR3aa: CASSPRALSYEQYF
abundance: many
v_gene: TRBV11-2
d_gene: .
j_gene: TRBJ2-7

CDR3nt: TGTGCCAGCAGCGTAGTTTCGGAGACCCAGTACTTC
CDR3aa: CASSVVSETQYF
abundance: .
v_gene: TRBV9
d_gene: .
j_gene: TRBJ2-5

CDR3nt: TGTGCCAGCAGCTTGAGGGTAGGGGGTCAGCCCCAGCATTTT
CDR3aa: CASSLRVGGQPQHF
abundance: many
v_gene: TRBV5-5
d_gene: .
j_gene: TRBJ1-5

CDR3nt: TGTGCCAGCGGGGCAGGGAGATATGAAAAACTGTTTTTT
CDR3aa: CASGAGRYEKLFF
abundance: many
v_gene: TRBV7-2
d_gene: .
j_gene: TRBJ1-4

CDR3nt: TGCAGTGCAGCCCCCCACCCAACGAGGGGGCGCCGGGAGACCCAGTACTTC
CDR3aa: CSAAPHPTRGRRETQYF
abundance: many
v_gene: TRBV20-1
d_gene: TRBD1
j_gene: TRBJ2-5

CDR3nt: TGTGCCAGCCACAGGGTGATGAACACTGAAGCTTTCTTT
CDR3aa: CASHRVMNTEAFF
abundance: many
v_gene: TRBV7-9
d_gene: .
j_gene: TRBJ1-1

CDR3nt: TGTGCCAGCAGTCAGGGTCCGCGGAACACTGAAGCTTTCTTT
CDR3aa: CASSQGPRNTEAFF
abundance: .
v_gene: TRBV6-1
d_gene: .
j_gene: TRBJ1-1

CDR3nt: TGTGCCAGCAGTTACACCGGTGGGGACACCTTC
CDR3aa: CASSYTGGDTF
abundance: many
v_gene: TRBV5-6
d_gene: .
j_gene: TRBJ1-2

CDR3nt: TGTGCCAGCAGCTTAAGGACAGGGCTTCAAGAGACCCAGTACTTC
CDR3aa: CASSLRTGLQETQYF
abundance: .
v_gene: TRBV7-6
d_gene: TRBD1
j_gene: TRBJ2-5

CDR3nt: TGCAGTGCCCACACCGGGGCCAGCAATCAGCCCCAGCATTTT
CDR3aa: CSAHTGASNQPQHF
abundance: many
v_gene: TRBV20-1
d_gene: .
j_gene: TRBJ1-5

CDR3nt: TGTGCCAGCAGCCCTACGGCCCAATACGAGCAGTACTTC
CDR3aa: CASSPTAQYEQYF
abundance: many
v_gene: TRBV7-8
d_gene: .
j_gene: TRBJ2-7

CDR3nt: TGTGCCAGCCCGAAGTCCCGGGACAGGGTACAGGGGACCTACAATGAGCAGTTCTTC
CDR3aa: CASPKSRDRVQGTYNEQFF
abundance: many
v_gene: TRBV4-2
d_gene: TRBD1
j_gene: TRBJ2-1

CDR3nt: TGTGCCAGCAGTTTCCACAGGGGGCGGGGGGCTTTCTTT
CDR3aa: CASSFHRGRGAFF
abundance: many
v_gene: TRBV12-3/TRBV12-4
d_gene: TRBD1
j_gene: TRBJ1-1

CDR3nt: TGTGCCAGTATCCCGGCCGGACAGGGTAATTCACCCCTCCACTTT
CDR3aa: CASIPAGQGNSPLHF
abundance: many
v_gene: TRBV19
d_gene: TRBD1
j_gene: TRBJ1-6

CDR3nt: TGTGCCAGCAGCTTAGGTTTTTTCCAGCGGGACCAACGGGGAGAGACCCAGTACTTC
CDR3aa: CASSLGFFQRDQRGETQYF
abundance: many
v_gene: TRBV11-2
d_gene: TRBD2
j_gene: TRBJ2-5

CDR3nt: TGTGCCAGCAGTTTAGCAAGGGCAGATACGCAGTATTTT
CDR3aa: CASSLARADTQYF
abundance: many
v_gene: TRBV12-3/TRBV12-4
d_gene: .
j_gene: TRBJ2-3

CDR3nt: TGTGCCACCCGGGGGGGCAGGGAATTCACTGAAGCTTTCTTT
CDR3aa: CATRGGREFTEAFF
abundance: many
v_gene: TRBV11-2
d_gene: .
j_gene: TRBJ1-1

CDR3nt: TGTGCCAGCAGCTTTACAGGGGATCCTTACAATGAGCAGTTCTTC
CDR3aa: CASSFTGDPYNEQFF
abundance: many
v_gene: TRBV7-2
d_gene: TRBD1
j_gene: TRBJ2-1